This entry concerns a single T cell receptor (beta chain). The data derive from a study of blood T cell repertoires in COVID-19. Study-wide background: COVID-19 samples from acute and convalescent phases originated in the United States, Italy and Spain. Sources were T cells, B-cell-depleted T cells, or PBMCs; the material itself was cDNA or gDNA.

Authors' processing steps: Amplified reference gene primers provided the basis for estimating nucleated cell counts. Profiled with immunoSEQ multiplex PCR; TCRdb holds only in-frame clones, not every one. Clone size and V and J calls were adopted from that table, with D and trimming inferred from the DNA. The table shows 300,000 or so clones, with about 90% occurring only once. The CDR3 length is 14 residues. V gave up 2 bases and J gave up 6 bases, with 13 bases separating them. The germline gives CDR1 SGHAT, CDR2 FQDESV (reference sequence). Source material: peripheral blood. The gene calls are TRBV11-1 and TRBJ1-1; D call uncertain. The TCR sequence derives from a middle-aged woman who had recovered from COVID-19. In nucleotides, the CDR3 is TGTGCCAGCAGCTTATGGTCGGGAACGGCTGAAGCTTTCTTT. This encodes CASSLWSGTAEAFF.